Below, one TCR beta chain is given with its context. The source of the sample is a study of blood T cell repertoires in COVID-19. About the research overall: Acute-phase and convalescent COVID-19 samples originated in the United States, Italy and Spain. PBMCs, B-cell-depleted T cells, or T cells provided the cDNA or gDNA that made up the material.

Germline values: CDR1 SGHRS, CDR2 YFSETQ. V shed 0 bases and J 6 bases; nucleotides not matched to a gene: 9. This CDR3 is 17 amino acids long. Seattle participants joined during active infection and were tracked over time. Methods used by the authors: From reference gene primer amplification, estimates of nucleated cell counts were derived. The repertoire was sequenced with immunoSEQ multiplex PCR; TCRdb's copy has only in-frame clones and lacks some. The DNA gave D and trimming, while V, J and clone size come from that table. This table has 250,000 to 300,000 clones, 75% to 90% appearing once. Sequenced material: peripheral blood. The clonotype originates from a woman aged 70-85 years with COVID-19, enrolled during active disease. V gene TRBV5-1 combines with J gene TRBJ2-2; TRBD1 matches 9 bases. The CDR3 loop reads CASSLAQGAKFPGELFF. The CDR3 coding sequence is TGCGCCAGCAGCTTGGCACAGGGGGCGAAATTTCCCGGGGAGCTGTTTTTT.